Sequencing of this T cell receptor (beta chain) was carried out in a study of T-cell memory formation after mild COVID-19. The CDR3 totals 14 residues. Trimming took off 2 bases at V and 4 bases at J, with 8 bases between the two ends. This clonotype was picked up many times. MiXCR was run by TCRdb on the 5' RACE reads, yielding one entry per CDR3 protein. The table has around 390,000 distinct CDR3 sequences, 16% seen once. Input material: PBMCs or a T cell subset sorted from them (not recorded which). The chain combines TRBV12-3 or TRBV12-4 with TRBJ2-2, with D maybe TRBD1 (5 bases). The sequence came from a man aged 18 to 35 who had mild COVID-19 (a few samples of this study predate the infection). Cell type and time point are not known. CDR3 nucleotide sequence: TGTGCCAGCAGTTTATTAAGGGGCACCGGGGAGCTGTTTTTT. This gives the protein CASSLLRGTGELFF.